These T cell receptor beta chains were read from a single sample in a study of T cells in Graves' hyperthyroidism and ophthalmopathy. Each CDR3 protein gets one entry after TCRdb re-called the multiplex PCR reads with MiXCR. The sample includes roughly 380,000 distinct CDR3 sequences, roughly 14% seen only once; the top ten take about 20%. The sample comprised blood. The receptor source for this set is a young man with Graves' hyperthyroidism that later progressed to Graves' ophthalmopathy. Both conserved end residues are part of each CDR3. A D gene is named only where the DNA matches it firmly. Clone size appears in some rows only: once, few, many, or a class for an expanded clone.

size: many
D: TRBD1
J: TRBJ2-1
V: TRBV6-1
CDR3: CASGRTGGYNEQFF
DNA: TGTGCCAGCGGCAGGACAGGGGGTTACAATGAGCAGTTCTTC

size: NA
D: NA
J: TRBJ2-2
V: TRBV7-2
CDR3: CASSPGATTTGELFF
DNA: TGTGCCAGCAGCCCCGGGGCGACCACCACCGGGGAGCTGTTTTTT

size: many
D: NA
J: TRBJ1-5
V: TRBV7-2
CDR3: CASSQGRVGQPQHF
DNA: TGTGCCAGCAGCCAGGGACGGGTAGGACAGCCCCAGCATTTT

size: many
D: NA
J: TRBJ2-1
V: TRBV3-1
CDR3: CASSLDYPSYNEQFF
DNA: TGTGCCAGCAGCCTCGACTACCCCTCCTACAATGAGCAGTTCTTC

size: many
D: NA
J: TRBJ1-2
V: TRBV7-9
CDR3: CASSLGRLRGEGYTF
DNA: TGTGCCAGCAGCTTAGGAAGACTCAGGGGAGAGGGCTACACCTTC

size: few
D: TRBD1
J: TRBJ2-7
V: TRBV6-1
CDR3: CASSEARTGGYEQYF
DNA: TGTGCCAGCAGTGAAGCTCGGACAGGGGGCTACGAGCAGTACTTC

size: few
D: NA
J: TRBJ1-1
V: TRBV30
CDR3: CAWRPGNTEAFF
DNA: TGTGCCTGGAGGCCCGGGAACACTGAAGCTTTCTTT

size: NA
D: NA
J: TRBJ2-3
V: TRBV5-4
CDR3: CACSPGTVASTDTQYF
DNA: TGTGCCTGCAGCCCCGGGACGGTTGCTAGCACAGATACGCAGTATTTT

size: NA
D: TRBD1
J: TRBJ2-7
V: TRBV11-2
CDR3: CASSEGAGGNEQYF
DNA: TGTGCCAGCAGCGAGGGGGCAGGGGGCAACGAGCAGTACTTC

size: many
D: NA
J: TRBJ1-6
V: TRBV12-3/TRBV12-4
CDR3: CASSLRDSPLHF
DNA: TGTGCCAGCAGTTTAAGGGATTCACCCCTCCACTTT

size: many
D: NA
J: TRBJ1-6
V: TRBV5-1
CDR3: CASSLVGERSPLHF
DNA: TGCGCCAGCAGCTTGGTGGGGGAGAGGTCACCCCTCCACTTT

size: few
D: TRBD1
J: TRBJ2-1
V: TRBV6-1
CDR3: CASKTTVRDRVDEQFF
DNA: TGTGCCAGCAAAACGACGGTCAGGGACAGGGTTGATGAGCAGTTCTTC

size: many
D: NA
J: TRBJ2-1
V: TRBV7-9
CDR3: CASSFERDYNEQFF
DNA: TGTGCCAGCAGCTTCGAGAGGGACTACAATGAGCAGTTCTTC

size: many
D: TRBD2
J: TRBJ2-3
V: TRBV5-1
CDR3: CASSPGTSPDTQYF
DNA: TGCGCCAGCAGCCCCGGGACTAGCCCAGATACGCAGTATTTT

size: few
D: TRBD1
J: TRBJ1-6
V: TRBV6-1
CDR3: CASSNRGLSYNSPLHF
DNA: TGTGCCAGCAGTAACAGGGGGCTCTCCTATAATTCACCCCTCCACTTT

size: many
D: NA
J: TRBJ2-5
V: TRBV6-1
CDR3: CASSENSLWETQYF
DNA: TGTGCCAGCAGTGAAAACAGCCTTTGGGAGACCCAGTACTTC

size: NA
D: TRBD2
J: TRBJ2-3
V: TRBV7-9
CDR3: CASSLPSGGTDTQYF
DNA: TGTGCCAGCAGCTTACCTAGCGGGGGCACAGATACGCAGTATTTT

size: many
D: TRBD1
J: TRBJ2-2
V: TRBV18
CDR3: CASSPRTGGIGELFF
DNA: TGTGCCAGCTCACCTCGGACAGGGGGCATCGGGGAGCTGTTTTTT

size: many
D: TRBD1
J: TRBJ2-3
V: TRBV5-1
CDR3: CASRGGQGDTDTQYF
DNA: TGCGCCAGCAGAGGCGGACAGGGCGATACAGATACGCAGTATTTT

size: many
D: TRBD1
J: TRBJ1-1
V: TRBV27
CDR3: CASSAGTGAMNTEAFF
DNA: TGTGCCAGCAGTGCCGGGACAGGGGCTATGAACACTGAAGCTTTCTTT

size: NA
D: NA
J: TRBJ2-1
V: TRBV11-2
CDR3: CASSFRSSDTNYNEQFF
DNA: TGTGCCAGCAGTTTCCGGTCTTCGGATACTAATTACAATGAGCAGTTCTTC

size: many
D: TRBD2
J: TRBJ2-1
V: TRBV12-3/TRBV12-4
CDR3: CASNQRGGVDEQFF
DNA: TGTGCCAGCAACCAACGGGGGGGAGTGGATGAGCAGTTCTTC

size: few
D: TRBD2
J: TRBJ2-5
V: TRBV13
CDR3: CASSPGGRGVAETQYF
DNA: TGTGCCAGCAGCCCAGGCGGGCGGGGGGTAGCAGAGACCCAGTACTTC

size: many
D: NA
J: TRBJ2-7
V: TRBV12-3/TRBV12-4
CDR3: CASGPGGISYEQYF
DNA: TGTGCCAGCGGCCCTGGGGGGATCTCCTACGAGCAGTACTTC

size: NA
D: NA
J: TRBJ2-3
V: TRBV24-1
CDR3: CATSTAGSTDTQYF
DNA: TGTGCCACCAGTACAGCTGGGAGCACAGATACGCAGTATTTT

size: many
D: TRBD1
J: TRBJ2-4
V: TRBV28
CDR3: CASSDRGAKNIQYF
DNA: TGTGCCAGCAGTGACAGGGGGGCCAAAAACATTCAGTACTTC

size: many
D: TRBD2
J: TRBJ2-5
V: TRBV15
CDR3: CATSLFPGTIGQETQYF
DNA: TGTGCCACCAGCCTTTTTCCCGGGACTATCGGACAAGAGACCCAGTACTTC

size: NA
D: TRBD2
J: TRBJ2-3
V: TRBV24-1
CDR3: CATSDSSGGAADTQYF
DNA: TGTGCCACCAGTGACTCTAGCGGGGGGGCGGCAGATACGCAGTATTTT

size: NA
D: TRBD2
J: TRBJ2-1
V: TRBV10-2
CDR3: CASSALAAFSYNEQFF
DNA: TGCGCCAGCAGTGCCCTAGCGGCCTTCTCCTACAATGAGCAGTTCTTC

size: NA
D: TRBD1
J: TRBJ1-5
V: TRBV6-1
CDR3: CASSYLPGGGQPQHF
DNA: TGTGCCAGCAGTTATCTACCAGGGGGCGGTCAGCCCCAGCATTTT

size: many
D: NA
J: TRBJ2-2
V: TRBV7-9
CDR3: CASSFSGNTGELFF
DNA: TGTGCCAGCAGCTTCTCAGGGAACACCGGGGAGCTGTTTTTT

size: NA
D: TRBD1
J: TRBJ1-5
V: TRBV29-1
CDR3: CSVGDRGSNQPQHF
DNA: TGCAGCGTTGGGGACAGAGGGAGCAATCAGCCCCAGCATTTT

size: NA
D: NA
J: TRBJ2-5
V: TRBV19
CDR3: CASSSEGLHETQYF
DNA: TGTGCCAGTAGTTCCGAGGGGTTACATGAGACCCAGTACTTC

size: many
D: NA
J: TRBJ1-1
V: TRBV20-1
CDR3: CSASAHGNTEAFF
DNA: TGCAGTGCTAGTGCTCACGGGAACACTGAAGCTTTCTTT

size: many
D: NA
J: TRBJ2-5
V: TRBV5-6
CDR3: CASSLVGLNQETQYF
DNA: TGTGCCAGCAGCTTGGTTGGACTAAACCAAGAGACCCAGTACTTC

size: NA
D: TRBD2
J: TRBJ2-1
V: TRBV12-5
CDR3: CASGFVPRTGLAGGGKIYNEQFF
DNA: TGTGCTAGTGGTTTCGTACCCCGCACCGGACTAGCGGGGGGCGGAAAAATCTACAATGAGCAGTTCTTC

size: many
D: NA
J: TRBJ2-1
V: TRBV20-1
CDR3: CSARRTNSYNEQFF
DNA: TGCAGTGCTAGACGGACTAACTCCTACAATGAGCAGTTCTTC

size: many
D: NA
J: TRBJ1-1
V: TRBV30
CDR3: CAWSKPTGRYTEAFF
DNA: TGTGCCTGGAGTAAACCGACAGGTCGATACACTGAAGCTTTCTTT

size: once
D: NA
J: TRBJ2-1
V: TRBV3-1
CDR3: CASSVRGQAEQFF
DNA: TGTGCCAGCAGCGTCCGGGGGCAGGCTGAGCAGTTCTTC

size: many
D: NA
J: TRBJ2-7
V: TRBV7-9
CDR3: CASSLVEGPHSYEQYF
DNA: TGTGCCAGCAGCTTAGTGGAGGGGCCCCACTCCTACGAGCAGTACTTC